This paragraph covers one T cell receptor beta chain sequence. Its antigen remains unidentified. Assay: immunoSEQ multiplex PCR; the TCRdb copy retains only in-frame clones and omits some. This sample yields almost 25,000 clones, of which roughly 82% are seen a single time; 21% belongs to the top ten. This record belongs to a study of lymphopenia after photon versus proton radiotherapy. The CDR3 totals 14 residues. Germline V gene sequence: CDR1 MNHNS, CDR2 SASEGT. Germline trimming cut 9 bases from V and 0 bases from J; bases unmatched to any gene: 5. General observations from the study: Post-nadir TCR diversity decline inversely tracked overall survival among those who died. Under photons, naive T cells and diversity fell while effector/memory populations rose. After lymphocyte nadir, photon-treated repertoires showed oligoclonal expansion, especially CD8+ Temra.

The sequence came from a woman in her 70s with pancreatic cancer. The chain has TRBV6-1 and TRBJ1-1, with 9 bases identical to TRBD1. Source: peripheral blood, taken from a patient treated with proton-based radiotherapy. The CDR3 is CASQDRGMNTEAFF. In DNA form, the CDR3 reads TGTGCCAGTCAGGACAGGGGTATGAACACTGAAGCTTTCTTT.